This T cell receptor beta chain emerged from a study of technical replicates of blood from a few donors. Only in-frame clones appear in the TCRdb table, and some are missing; sequencing was by immunoSEQ multiplex PCR. The sample records around 83,000 clones, around nine tenths being singletons. The CDR3 is 15 residues long. Trimming pared 4 bases from V and 5 bases from J, leaving 16 bases between. Germline V gene sequence: CDR1 WNHNN, CDR2 SYGVQD (reference sequence). What was sequenced was T cells isolated from PBMCs. The chain joins TRBV10-1 to TRBJ2-3; no definite D call. The origin of this receptor is a human donor in good health. CDR3: CASSVVATPGDTQYF. CDR3 nucleotides: TGCGCCAGCAGTGTGGTGGCCACGCCGGGAGATACGCAGTATTTT.